Each of the 31 T cell receptor beta chains below was sequenced from the same sample in a study of T cell changes during pregnancy in multiple sclerosis. TCRdb's copy holds only in-frame clones and misses some; the assay was immunoSEQ multiplex PCR. The table has about 52,000 clones, approximately 90% seen once. Sequences were derived from CD4+ T cells from peripheral blood mononuclear cells, sampled before pregnancy. The source of these receptors is a female donor with multiple sclerosis, enrolled in a pregnancy study.

The chain couples TRBV2 to TRBJ2-5; perhaps TRBD1 as D (5 bases). CDR1 and CDR2 (germline): SNHLY, FYNNEI. Trimming left V 9 bases short and J 3 bases short, with 5 bases between. CDR3 length equals 10 residues. The CDR3 protein is CARGEETQYF. The CDR3 bases are TGTGCCAGAGGGGAAGAGACCCAGTACTTC.

This sequence joins TRBV6-1 and TRBJ1-1; a possible D gene is TRBD1 (5 bases). The CDR3 runs 13 residues. Per the germline V gene, CDR1 is MNHNS and CDR2 is SASEGT. V dropped 5 bases and J dropped 4 bases, with 11 bases sitting between them. CDR3 in DNA: TGTGCCAGCAGTCACCCGGGGGGCACTGAAGCTTTCTTT. Residues: CASSHPGGTEAFF.

CDR3 protein: CASSSAGTPLVETQYF. CDR3 sequence (DNA): TGTGCCAGCAGCTCAGCAGGGACTCCCCTTGTCGAGACCCAGTACTTC. This chain connects TRBV9 to TRBJ2-5; weak D call: TRBD2 (6 bases). V gave up 4 bases and J gave up 5 bases, with 21 bases separating them. The CDR3 sequence is 16 residues long. CDR1 and CDR2 from the germline V gene are SGDLS and YYNGEE.

Notes on this clone: The germline gene is not matched at one end of the junction; a read error may be the cause. The sample contains more than one DNA sequence encoding this CDR3. This CDR3 is CASSINNWRETQYF. The CDR3 nucleotides read TGTGCCAGCAGTATTAACAACTGGCGGGAGACCCAGTACTTC. The chain recombines TRBV10-2 with TRBJ2-5; D is undetermined. Germline V gives CDR1 WSHSY, CDR2 SAAADI. The CDR3 runs to 14 residues.

V is TRBV4-1 and J is TRBJ1-5; no clear D. V dropped 0 bases and J dropped 0 bases, with 15 bases sitting between them. The germline V gene encodes CDR1 MGHRA and CDR2 YSYEKL. The CDR3 is 18 amino acids. As DNA, the CDR3 is TGCGCCAGCAGCCAAGATCCAGCAGGTTCATATAGCAATCAGCCCCAGCATTTT. Its translation: CASSQDPAGSYSNQPQHF.

The rearrangement uses TRBV27 and TRBJ2-2; D might be TRBD1 (6 bases). With 7 bases removed from V and 2 bases from J, the gap between germline ends came to 11 bases. Germline V CDR1 and CDR2: MNHEY, SMNVEV (reference sequence). This CDR3 is built from 14 residues. The CDR3 region is CASTQGTNTGELFF. The CDR3 DNA follows: TGTGCCAGCACCCAGGGGACCAACACCGGGGAGCTGTTTTTT.

This clone has a single count. The chain is built from TRBV27 and TRBJ2-7; TRBD2 aligns across 11 bases. CDR1 and CDR2 from the germline V gene are MNHEY and SMNVEV (reference sequence). The ends lost 4 bases at V and 2 bases at J; junction bases unmatched: 7. The CDR3 contains 16 residues. The CDR3 loop is CASSSLTSGTAYEQYF. CDR3 nucleotides: TGTGCCAGCAGTTCGTTGACTAGCGGGACGGCCTACGAGCAGTACTTC.

The rearrangement links TRBV30 to TRBJ2-3; 8 bases are a match to TRBD1. This CDR3 is 14 amino acids long. With 3 bases clipped from V and 9 bases from J, the junction kept 11 bases outside the gene matches. The germline V gene has CDR1 GTSNPN and CDR2 SVGIG (reference sequence). Written as DNA, the CDR3 is TGTGCCTGGAGAGATCAGGGGGCGATGGGGACGCAGTATTTT. Amino acids: CAWRDQGAMGTQYF.

Written as DNA, the CDR3 is TGTGCCAGTAGTATAGGGGCTAGCGGGAGTTCAGAGACCCAGTACTTC. Its protein product is CASSIGASGSSETQYF. This chain links TRBV19 with TRBJ2-5; 10 positions match TRBD2. Trimming at V came to 1 base and at J to 4 bases, leaving 6 bases not matched to a gene. This CDR3 has 16 residues. In germline, CDR1 is LNHDA, CDR2 SQIVND (reference sequence).

The chain joins TRBV5-1 to TRBJ1-4; 8 positions agree with TRBD1. Trimming removed 0 bases from V and 0 bases from J; junction bases left unmatched: 7. The germline CDR1 and CDR2 sequences are SGHRS and YFSETQ. This CDR3 comprises 18 residues. This CDR3 reads CASSLVGQGRSTNEKLFF. The CDR3 region has the DNA TGCGCCAGCAGCTTGGTCGGACAGGGTAGATCAACTAATGAAAAACTGTTTTTT.

The chain couples TRBV27 to TRBJ2-7; 8 nucleotides line up with TRBD2. CDR3 length: 16 residues. The V gene end was trimmed by 5 bases and the J gene end by 5 bases; junction bases not matched to a gene: 14. Germline-derived CDR1 and CDR2 are MNHEY and SMNVEV (reference sequence). For the CDR3, the DNA is TGTGCCAGCAGTCACGAGCCGGGACTAGGGTTGAACGAGCAGTACTTC. Protein sequence: CASSHEPGLGLNEQYF.

V usage is TRBV2 and J usage is TRBJ1-2; no clear D. The CDR3 is made up of 13 amino acids. Germline lookup yields CDR1 SNHLY and CDR2 FYNNEI. Trimming left V 2 bases short and J 8 bases short, with 12 bases between. This CDR3 is CASSEQARRGYTF. CDR3 in DNA: TGTGCCAGCAGTGAACAGGCCAGACGGGGCTACACCTTC.

The chain recombines TRBV6-5 with TRBJ2-1, with 13 bases that match TRBD2. Germline CDR1 is MNHEY and CDR2 is SVGAGI. The CDR3 sequence is 15 residues long. Trimming took 5 bases from V and 8 from J; bases not matched to a gene: 6. In DNA form, the CDR3 reads TGTGCCAGCAGTCCCTGGACTAGCGGGAGTTATGAGCAGTTCTTC. Amino acid sequence: CASSPWTSGSYEQFF.

The chain links TRBV11-2 to TRBJ2-3, with TRBD2 matching over 8 bases. Germline V gene sequence: CDR1 SGHAT, CDR2 FQNNGV. The CDR3 length is 16 residues. V was pared by 3 bases and J by 0 bases, with 5 bases of the junction left unmatched. This CDR3 reads CASSFTSGTSTDTQYF. CDR3 nucleotide sequence: TGTGCCAGCAGCTTCACTAGCGGTACTAGCACAGATACGCAGTATTTT.

CDR3 DNA: TGTGCCAGCAGCACACGGACAGGGCACGGCTATGGCTACACCTTC. It codes for CASSTRTGHGYGYTF. V is TRBV5-4 and J is TRBJ1-2; 8 bases line up with TRBD1. Germline V lookup: CDR1 SGHNT, CDR2 YYREEE (reference sequence). V was pared by 4 bases and J by 4 bases, with 9 bases of the junction left unmatched. The CDR3 is made up of 15 amino acids. Filled out from reference TRBV5-4 and TRBJ1-2, the complete variable domain reads ETGVTQSPTHLIKTRGQQVTLRCSSQSGHNTVSWYQQALGQGPQFIFQYYREEENGRGNFPPRFSGLQFPNYSSELNVNALELDDSALYLCASSTRTGHGYGYTFGSGTRLTVV.

This clone was counted a single time. The chain combines TRBV2 with TRBJ2-2; 10 nucleotides line up with TRBD1. The CDR3 has 15 residues. V was pared by 7 bases and J by 2 bases, with 4 bases of the junction left unmatched. From germline, CDR1 is SNHLY and CDR2 FYNNEI. This CDR3 is CASTWDRGNTGELFF. In DNA form, the CDR3 reads TGTGCCAGCACATGGGACAGGGGCAACACCGGGGAGCTGTTTTTT.

The chain carries TRBV11-2 and TRBJ1-4; D possibly corresponds to TRBD1 (5 bases). CDR1 is SGHAT, CDR2 FQNNGV, per germline. Trimming removed 1 base from V and 0 bases from J, with 12 bases in between. CDR3 length equals 17 residues. CDR3 residues: CASSLGGDTATNEKLFF. CDR3 nucleotide sequence: TGTGCCAGCAGCTTAGGGGGGGATACAGCAACTAATGAAAAACTGTTTTTT.

The chain's CDR3 is CSVRGTANTEAFF. DNA of the CDR3: TGCAGCGTCCGCGGGACAGCGAACACTGAAGCTTTCTTT. The V and J genes are TRBV29-1 and TRBJ1-1; 7 positions agree with TRBD1. V trimming: 6 bases; J trimming: 1 base; junction bases outside the gene matches: 5. Looked up from germline, CDR1 is SQVTM and CDR2 is ANQGSEA. The length of the CDR3 is 13 residues.

The chain uses TRBV29-1 and TRBJ2-7; 8 bases fit TRBD2. V gave up 6 bases and J gave up 5 bases; unmatched junction bases: 9. CDR1 is SQVTM and CDR2 is ANQGSEA in the germline V gene. This CDR3 region has 13 residues. The chain's CDR3 is CSVAGLVGNEQYF. The CDR3 bases are TGCAGCGTGGCGGGACTAGTGGGCAACGAGCAGTACTTC.

The chain recombines TRBV7-9 with TRBJ1-1; D gene unclear. The CDR3 spans 12 residues. CDR1 and CDR2 (germline): SEHNR, FQNEAQ (reference sequence). Trimming cost V 5 bases and J 0 bases, with 4 bases left between them. The CDR3 DNA reads TGTGCCAGCAGCCTACTGAACACTGAAGCTTTCTTT. Translating gives CASSLLNTEAFF.

This sequence joins TRBV27 and TRBJ2-7, with TRBD1 as a possible D gene (6 bases). This CDR3 is built from 11 residues. Germline V gene lookup returns CDR1 MNHEY and CDR2 SMNVEV (reference sequence). V was cut by 5 bases and J by 6 bases, with 8 bases left in between. The CDR3 is CASSTGFEQYF. CDR3 DNA sequence: TGTGCCAGCAGTACAGGGTTCGAGCAGTACTTC.

The chain combines TRBV5-1 with TRBJ1-1, with 7 bases fitting TRBD1. The germline V gene has CDR1 SGHRS and CDR2 YFSETQ. The CDR3 has 14 amino acids. The V gene end was trimmed by 4 bases and the J gene end by 6 bases; junction bases not matched to a gene: 9. The CDR3 loop is CASSVQGRMAEAFF. The CDR3 coding sequence is TGCGCCAGCAGCGTACAGGGGCGAATGGCTGAAGCTTTCTTT.

This clone appeared a single time. The chain has TRBV19 and TRBJ2-7, with a possible D match to TRBD1 (7 bases). The CDR3 totals 15 residues. Trimming removed 1 base at V and 2 bases at J, with 12 bases between. CDR1 and CDR2 (germline): LNHDA, SQIVND (reference sequence). This CDR3 reads CASSIGQGGTYEQYF. The DNA of the CDR3 is TGTGCCAGTAGTATAGGACAGGGAGGAACCTACGAGCAGTACTTC.

The J gene is TRBJ2-7, the V gene TRBV6-5; 7 bases are a match to TRBD2. This CDR3 spans 15 amino acids. The germline V gene encodes CDR1 MNHEY and CDR2 SVGAGI. V gave up 6 bases and J gave up 0 bases; unmatched junction bases: 8. This chain's CDR3 is CASRSAGVASYEQYF. For the CDR3, the DNA is TGTGCCAGCAGGTCTGCGGGAGTCGCCTCCTACGAGCAGTACTTC.

The J gene is TRBJ1-5, the V gene TRBV28; weak D call: TRBD1 (5 bases). Germline CDR1 and CDR2: MDHEN and SYDVKM. V lost 2 bases and J 5 bases, leaving 10 bases between the germline ends. There are 14 residues in the CDR3. The CDR3 loop reads CASSLGGKYQPQHF. CDR3 sequence (DNA): TGTGCCAGCAGTTTAGGGGGGAAATATCAGCCCCAGCATTTT.

V gene TRBV28 combines with J gene TRBJ1-2; D uncertain. Trimming pared 2 bases from V and 0 bases from J, leaving 7 bases between. This CDR3 is 14 amino acids long. CDR1 is MDHEN and CDR2 is SYDVKM in the germline V gene. The chain's CDR3 is CASSLVGTNYGYTF. The CDR3 DNA follows: TGTGCCAGCAGTTTAGTGGGCACTAACTATGGCTACACCTTC.

The chain recombines TRBV5-1 with TRBJ2-7; perhaps TRBD2 as D (5 bases). The V end was cut by 0 bases, the J end by 5 bases, with 15 bases between. CDR3 size: 15 residues. Germline V CDR1 and CDR2: SGHRS, YFSETQ. This CDR3 is CASSLDRAWENEQYF. In nucleotides, the CDR3 is TGCGCCAGCAGCTTGGATCGGGCTTGGGAGAACGAGCAGTACTTC.

The CDR3 loop is CASSLGAGSSTDTQYF. The DNA of the CDR3 is TGTGCCAGCAGCTTGGGGGCGGGGTCTAGCACAGATACGCAGTATTTT. The rearrangement joins TRBV5-4 to TRBJ2-3, with a tentative D call TRBD2 (6 bases). Trimming took 0 bases from V and 0 from J, leaving 11 bases between them. The CDR3 consists of 16 residues. Germline values: CDR1 SGHNT, CDR2 YYREEE (reference sequence).

The gene calls are TRBV7-9 and TRBJ2-3; TRBD2 agrees at 14 bases. V lost 5 bases and J lost 8; bases outside the gene matches: 9. CDR3 length: 16 residues. Per the germline V gene, CDR1 is SEHNR and CDR2 is FQNEAQ (reference sequence). The CDR3 nucleotides read TGTGCCAGCAGCGCCACACGACTAGCGGGAGGGGGTACGCAGTATTTT. Encoded protein: CASSATRLAGGGTQYF.

This rearrangement joins TRBV5-1 to TRBJ2-5, with D perhaps TRBD2 (6 bases). The CDR3 length is 14 residues. V was shortened by 6 bases and J by 7 bases, with 19 bases between the two germline ends. In germline, CDR1 is SGHRS, CDR2 YFSETQ. In nucleotides, the CDR3 is TGCGCCAGCACCCCGGGGGAAACGGTGGGGACCCAGTACTTC. Residues: CASTPGETVGTQYF.

The CDR3 DNA follows: TGCGCCAGCAGCCAACTAGCGGGAGGGCCGGGCGAGCAGTACTTC. Translating gives CASSQLAGGPGEQYF. This rearrangement joins TRBV4-3 to TRBJ2-7, with 12 nucleotides matching TRBD2. Trimming removed 2 bases from V and 6 bases from J; junction bases left unmatched: 5. This CDR3 region has 15 residues. CDR1 and CDR2 (germline): LGHNA, YSLEER.